Here is one T cell receptor beta chain with its context. The sample is drawn from a study of blood T cell repertoires in COVID-19. This table comes from immunoSEQ multiplex PCR, and its TCRdb copy is limited to in-frame clones, with some not included. The profile shows roughly 370,000 clones, around nine tenths of them singletons. Germline CDR1 is DFQATT and CDR2 is SNEGSKA (reference sequence). This CDR3 has 11 amino acids. Trimming took 1 base from V and 8 from J, leaving 8 bases between them. The V call is TRBV20-1, the J call TRBJ1-2; D gene ambiguous. The sample comprised PBMCs or T cells enriched from blood (not recorded which). The sequence was obtained from a woman between 50 and 59 years old who had recovered from COVID-19. The CDR3 loop is CSARAGGGYTF. CDR3 nucleotides: TGCAGTGCTAGAGCAGGTGGCGGCTACACCTTC.